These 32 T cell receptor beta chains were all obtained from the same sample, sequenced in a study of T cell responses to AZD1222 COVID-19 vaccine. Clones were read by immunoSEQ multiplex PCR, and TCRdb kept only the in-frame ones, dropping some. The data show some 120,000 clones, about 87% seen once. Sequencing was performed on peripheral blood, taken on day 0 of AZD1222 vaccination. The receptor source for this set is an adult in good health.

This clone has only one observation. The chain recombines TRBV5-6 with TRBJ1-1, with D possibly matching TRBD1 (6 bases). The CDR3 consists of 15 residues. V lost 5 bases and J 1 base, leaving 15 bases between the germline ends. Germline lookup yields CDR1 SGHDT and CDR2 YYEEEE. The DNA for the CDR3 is TGTGCCAGCAGTTATTTGGGGGGCGCGAACACTGAAGCTTTCTTT. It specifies CASSYLGGANTEAFF.

The CDR3: CAISDIRSGNTIYF. DNA for the CDR3: TGTGCCATCAGTGATATTCGCTCTGGAAACACCATATATTTT. V and J are TRBV10-3 and TRBJ1-3, with D hard to call. The CDR3 sequence is 14 residues long. V dropped 3 bases and J dropped 0 bases, with 6 bases sitting between them. Per the germline V gene, CDR1 is ENHRY and CDR2 is SYGVKD.

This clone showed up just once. The CDR3, as DNA: TGTGCCAGCAGCTTAGCCCGGACGTCATACGAAGCTTTCTTT. Translating it yields CASSLARTSYEAFF. The chain links TRBV11-2 to TRBJ1-1; D is unclear. The CDR3 loop spans 14 amino acids. V was clipped by 1 base and J by 8 bases, with 14 bases between them. The germline gives CDR1 SGHAT, CDR2 FQNNGV.

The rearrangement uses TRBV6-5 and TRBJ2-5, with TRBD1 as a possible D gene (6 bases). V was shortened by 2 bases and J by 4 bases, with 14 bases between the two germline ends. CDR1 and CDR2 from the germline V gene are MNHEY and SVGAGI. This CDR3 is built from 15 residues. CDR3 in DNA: TGTGCCAGCAGTTACGGGACACGGGTGGGAGAGACCCAGTACTTC. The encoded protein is CASSYGTRVGETQYF.

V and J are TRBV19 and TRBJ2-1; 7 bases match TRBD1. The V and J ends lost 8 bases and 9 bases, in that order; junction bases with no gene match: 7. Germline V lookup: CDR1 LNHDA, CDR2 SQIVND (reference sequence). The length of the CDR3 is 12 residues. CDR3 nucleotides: TGTGCCAGTCGGACAGGCGAGGGTGAGCAGTTCTTC. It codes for CASRTGEGEQFF.

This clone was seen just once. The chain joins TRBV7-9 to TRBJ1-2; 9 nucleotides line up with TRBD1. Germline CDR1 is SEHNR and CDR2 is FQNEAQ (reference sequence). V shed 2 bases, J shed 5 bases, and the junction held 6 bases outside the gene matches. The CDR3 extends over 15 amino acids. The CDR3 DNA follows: TGTGCCAGCAGCTTACGCCGGGACAGGGATTATGGCTACACCTTC. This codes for CASSLRRDRDYGYTF.

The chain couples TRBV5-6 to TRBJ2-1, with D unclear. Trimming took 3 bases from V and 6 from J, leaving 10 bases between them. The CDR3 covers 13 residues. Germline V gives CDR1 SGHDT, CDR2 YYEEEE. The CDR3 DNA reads TGTGCCAGCAGCTGGACGGTGAGCAATGAGCAGTTCTTC. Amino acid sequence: CASSWTVSNEQFF.

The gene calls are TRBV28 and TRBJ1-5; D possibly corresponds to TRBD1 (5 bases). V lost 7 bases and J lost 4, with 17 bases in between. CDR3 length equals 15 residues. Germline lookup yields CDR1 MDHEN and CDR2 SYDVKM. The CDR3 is CASKNEGQPNQPQHF. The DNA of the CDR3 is TGTGCCAGCAAAAATGAGGGGCAACCAAATCAGCCCCAGCATTTT.

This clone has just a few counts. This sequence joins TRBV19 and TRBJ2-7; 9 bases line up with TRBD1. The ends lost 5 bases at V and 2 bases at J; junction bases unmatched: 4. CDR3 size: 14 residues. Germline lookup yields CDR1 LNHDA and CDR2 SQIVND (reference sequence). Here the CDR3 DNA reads TGTGCCAGTAGTTTGGGACAGGGTCCCTACGAGCAGTACTTC. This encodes CASSLGQGPYEQYF.

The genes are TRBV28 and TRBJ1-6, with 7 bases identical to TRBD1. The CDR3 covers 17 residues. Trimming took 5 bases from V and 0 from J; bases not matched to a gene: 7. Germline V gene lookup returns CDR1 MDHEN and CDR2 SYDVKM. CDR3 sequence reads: CASSRTRDSSYNSPLHF. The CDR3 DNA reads TGTGCCAGCAGTCGTACACGGGACAGCTCCTATAATTCACCCCTCCACTTT. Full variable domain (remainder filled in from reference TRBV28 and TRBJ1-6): DVKVTQSSRYLVKRTGEKVFLECVQDMDHENMFWYRQDPGLGLRLIYFSYDVKMKEKGDIPEGYSVSREKKERFSLILESASTNQTSMYLCASSRTRDSSYNSPLHFGNGTRLTVT.

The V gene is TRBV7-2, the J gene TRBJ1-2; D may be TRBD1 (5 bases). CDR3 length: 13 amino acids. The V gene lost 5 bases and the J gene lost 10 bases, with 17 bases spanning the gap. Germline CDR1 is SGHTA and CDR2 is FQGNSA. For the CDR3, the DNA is TGTGCCAGCAGCCCCGGGGCCTTTGTGGACTACACCTTC. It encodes CASSPGAFVDYTF.

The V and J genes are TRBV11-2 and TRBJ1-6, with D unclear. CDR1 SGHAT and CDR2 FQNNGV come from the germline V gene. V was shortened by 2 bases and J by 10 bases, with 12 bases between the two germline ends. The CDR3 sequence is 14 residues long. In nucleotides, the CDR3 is TGTGCCAGCAGCTTATCGAGTGACGGATCACCCCTCCACTTT. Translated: CASSLSSDGSPLHF.

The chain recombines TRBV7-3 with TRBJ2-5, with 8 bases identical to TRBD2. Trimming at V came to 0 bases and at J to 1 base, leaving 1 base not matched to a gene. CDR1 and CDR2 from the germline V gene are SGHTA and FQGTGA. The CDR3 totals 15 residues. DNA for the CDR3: TGTGCCAGCAGCTTAACGCGGGGGGTCCAAGAGACCCAGTACTTC. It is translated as CASSLTRGVQETQYF.

CDR3 bases: TGTGCCAGCAGCCAAACTATCGGATCCGCATATGGCTACACCTTC. It specifies CASSQTIGSAYGYTF. This chain connects TRBV2 to TRBJ1-2; no reliable D call. CDR1 and CDR2 (germline): SNHLY, FYNNEI. V dropped 6 bases and J dropped 5 bases, with 19 bases sitting between them. The CDR3 has 15 residues.

This CDR3 reads CASSKWTGNTGELFF. Written as DNA, the CDR3 is TGTGCCAGCAGCAAGTGGACAGGGAACACCGGGGAGCTGTTTTTT. The chain has TRBV7-2 and TRBJ2-2; 7 bases align to TRBD1. Germline-derived CDR1 and CDR2 are SGHTA and FQGNSA. The CDR3 has 15 residues. V was pared by 5 bases and J by 1 base, with 4 bases of the junction left unmatched.

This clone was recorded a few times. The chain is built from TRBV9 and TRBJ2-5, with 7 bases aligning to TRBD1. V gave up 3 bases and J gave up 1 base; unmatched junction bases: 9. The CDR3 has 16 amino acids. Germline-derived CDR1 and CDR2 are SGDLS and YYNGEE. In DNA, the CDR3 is TGTGCCAGCAGCGCGACCGGGACAGCGATCCAAGAGACCCAGTACTTC. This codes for CASSATGTAIQETQYF.

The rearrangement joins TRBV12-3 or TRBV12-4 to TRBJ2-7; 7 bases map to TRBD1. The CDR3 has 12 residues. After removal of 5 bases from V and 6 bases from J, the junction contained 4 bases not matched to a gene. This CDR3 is CASSQQGFEQYF. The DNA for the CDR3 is TGTGCCAGCAGTCAACAGGGGTTCGAGCAGTACTTC.

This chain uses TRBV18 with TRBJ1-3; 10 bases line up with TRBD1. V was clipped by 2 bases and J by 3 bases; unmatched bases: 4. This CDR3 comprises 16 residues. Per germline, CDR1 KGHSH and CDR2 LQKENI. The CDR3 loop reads CASSPTGTGVGNTIYF. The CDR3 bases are TGTGCCAGCTCACCAACCGGGACAGGGGTTGGAAACACCATATATTTT.

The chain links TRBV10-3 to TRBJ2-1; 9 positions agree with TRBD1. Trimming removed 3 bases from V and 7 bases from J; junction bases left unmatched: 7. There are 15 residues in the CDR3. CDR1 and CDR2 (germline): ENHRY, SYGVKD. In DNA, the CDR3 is TGTGCCATCAGTGAAGGACAGGGGAGGGTGAATGAGCAGTTCTTC. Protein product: CAISEGQGRVNEQFF.

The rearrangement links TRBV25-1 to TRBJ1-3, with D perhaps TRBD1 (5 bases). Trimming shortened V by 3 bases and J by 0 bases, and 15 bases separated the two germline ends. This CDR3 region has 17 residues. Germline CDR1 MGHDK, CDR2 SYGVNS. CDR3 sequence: CASSEPTGTNSGNTIYF. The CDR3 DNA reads TGTGCCAGCAGTGAGCCCACAGGAACGAACTCTGGAAACACCATATATTTT.

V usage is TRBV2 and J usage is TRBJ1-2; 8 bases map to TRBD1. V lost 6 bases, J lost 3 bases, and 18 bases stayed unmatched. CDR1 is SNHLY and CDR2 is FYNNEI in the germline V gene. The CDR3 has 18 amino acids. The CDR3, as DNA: TGTGCCAGCAGCCTGTACCGGGACAGGTTCGTTGAGGACTATGGCTACACCTTC. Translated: CASSLYRDRFVEDYGYTF.

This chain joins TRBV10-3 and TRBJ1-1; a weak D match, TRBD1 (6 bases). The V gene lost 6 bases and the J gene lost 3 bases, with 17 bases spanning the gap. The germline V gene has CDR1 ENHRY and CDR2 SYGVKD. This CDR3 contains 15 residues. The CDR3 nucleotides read TGTGCCATCAGGACGGAGACAGGCGGGGACACTGAAGCTTTCTTT. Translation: CAIRTETGGDTEAFF.

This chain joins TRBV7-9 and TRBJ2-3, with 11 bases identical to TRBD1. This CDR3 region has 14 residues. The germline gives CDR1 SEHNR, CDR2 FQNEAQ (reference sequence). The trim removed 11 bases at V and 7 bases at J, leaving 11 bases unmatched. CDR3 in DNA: TGTGCCGGATTCGCGTGGGACAGGGGGAATACGCAGTATTTT. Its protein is CAGFAWDRGNTQYF.

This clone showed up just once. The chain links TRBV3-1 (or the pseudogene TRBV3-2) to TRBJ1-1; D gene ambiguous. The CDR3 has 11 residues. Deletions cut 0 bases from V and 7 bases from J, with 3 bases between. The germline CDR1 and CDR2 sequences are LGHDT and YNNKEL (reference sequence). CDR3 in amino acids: CASSQDGEAFF. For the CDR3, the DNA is TGTGCCAGCAGCCAAGATGGTGAAGCTTTCTTT.

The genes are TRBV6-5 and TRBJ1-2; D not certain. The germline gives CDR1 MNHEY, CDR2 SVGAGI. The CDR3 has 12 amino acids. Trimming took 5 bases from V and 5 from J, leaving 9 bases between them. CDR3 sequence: CASSTNGYGYTF. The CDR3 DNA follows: TGTGCCAGCAGTACTAATGGGTATGGCTACACCTTC.

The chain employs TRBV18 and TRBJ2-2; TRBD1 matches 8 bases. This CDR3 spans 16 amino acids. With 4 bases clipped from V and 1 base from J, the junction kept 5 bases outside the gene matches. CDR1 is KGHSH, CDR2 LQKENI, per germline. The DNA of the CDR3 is TGTGCCAGCTCACAAACGGGACAGGAGAACACCGGGGAGCTGTTTTTT. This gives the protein CASSQTGQENTGELFF.

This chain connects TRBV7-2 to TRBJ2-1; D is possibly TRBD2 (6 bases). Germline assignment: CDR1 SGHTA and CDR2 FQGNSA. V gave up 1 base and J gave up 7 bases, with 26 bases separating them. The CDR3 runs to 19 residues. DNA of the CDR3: TGTGCCAGCAGCTTAGTACTGGGTCGGGGGACTCGCGGGCTGAATGAGCAGTTCTTC. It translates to CASSLVLGRGTRGLNEQFF.

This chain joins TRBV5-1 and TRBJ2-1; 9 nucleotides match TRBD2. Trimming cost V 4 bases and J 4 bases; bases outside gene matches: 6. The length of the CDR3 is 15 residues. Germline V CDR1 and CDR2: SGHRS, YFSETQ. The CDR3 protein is CASSDPSGEYNEQFF. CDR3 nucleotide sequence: TGCGCCAGCAGCGACCCTAGCGGGGAATACAATGAGCAGTTCTTC.

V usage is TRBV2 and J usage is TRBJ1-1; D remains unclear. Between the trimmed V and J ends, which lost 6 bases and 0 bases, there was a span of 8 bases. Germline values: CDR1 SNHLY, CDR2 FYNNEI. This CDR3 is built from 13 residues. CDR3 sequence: CASRDAMNTEAFF. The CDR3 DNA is TGTGCCAGCAGGGACGCCATGAACACTGAAGCTTTCTTT.

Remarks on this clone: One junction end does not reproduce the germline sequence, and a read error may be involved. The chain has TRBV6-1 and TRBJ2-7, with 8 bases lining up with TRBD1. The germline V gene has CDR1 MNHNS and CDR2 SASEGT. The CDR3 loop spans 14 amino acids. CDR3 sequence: CASSERTGPLELDF. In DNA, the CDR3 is TGTGCCAGCAGTGAACGGACAGGGCCGCTAGAATTGGACTTC.

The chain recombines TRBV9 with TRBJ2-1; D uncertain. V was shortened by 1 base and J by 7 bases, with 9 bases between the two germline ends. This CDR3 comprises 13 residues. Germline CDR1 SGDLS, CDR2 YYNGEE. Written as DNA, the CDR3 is TGTGCCAGCAGCGTATCTACCGGGAATGAGCAGTTCTTC. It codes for CASSVSTGNEQFF.

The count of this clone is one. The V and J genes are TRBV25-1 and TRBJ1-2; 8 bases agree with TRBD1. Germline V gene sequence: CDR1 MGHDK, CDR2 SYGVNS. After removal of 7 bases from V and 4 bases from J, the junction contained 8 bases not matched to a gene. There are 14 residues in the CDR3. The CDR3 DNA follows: TGTGCCAGCATCCGCAGGGGGCAAGGCTATGGCTACACCTTC. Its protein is CASIRRGQGYGYTF.